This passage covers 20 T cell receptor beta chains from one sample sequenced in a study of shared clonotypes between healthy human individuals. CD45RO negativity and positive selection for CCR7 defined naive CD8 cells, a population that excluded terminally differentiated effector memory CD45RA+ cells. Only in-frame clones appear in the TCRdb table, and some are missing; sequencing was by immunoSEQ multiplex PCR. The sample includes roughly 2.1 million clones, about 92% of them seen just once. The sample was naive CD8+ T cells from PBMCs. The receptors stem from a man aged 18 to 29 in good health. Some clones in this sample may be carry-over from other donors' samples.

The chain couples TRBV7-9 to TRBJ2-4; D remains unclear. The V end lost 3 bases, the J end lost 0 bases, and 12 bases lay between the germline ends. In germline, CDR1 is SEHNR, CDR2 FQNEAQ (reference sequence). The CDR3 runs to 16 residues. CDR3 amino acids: CASSLGFGVAKNIQYF. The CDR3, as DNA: TGTGCCAGCAGCTTGGGTTTTGGGGTAGCCAAAAACATTCAGTACTTC.

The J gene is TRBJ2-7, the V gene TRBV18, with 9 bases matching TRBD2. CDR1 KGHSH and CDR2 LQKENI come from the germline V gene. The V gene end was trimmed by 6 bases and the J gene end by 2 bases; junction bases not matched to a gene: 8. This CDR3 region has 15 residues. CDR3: CASSVTSGLPYEQYF. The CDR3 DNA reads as TGTGCCAGCTCGGTGACTAGCGGCCTTCCCTACGAGCAGTACTTC. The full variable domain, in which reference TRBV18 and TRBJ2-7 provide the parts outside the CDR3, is NAGVMQNPRHLVRRRGQEARLRCSPMKGHSHVYWYRQLPEEGLKFMVYLQKENIIDESGMPKERFSAEFPKEGPSILRIQQVVRGDSAAYFCASSVTSGLPYEQYFGPGTRLTVT.

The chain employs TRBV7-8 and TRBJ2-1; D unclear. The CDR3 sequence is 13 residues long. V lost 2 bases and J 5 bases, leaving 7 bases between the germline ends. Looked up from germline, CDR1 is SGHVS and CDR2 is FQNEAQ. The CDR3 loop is CASSLRANNEQFF. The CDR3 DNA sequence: TGTGCCAGCAGCTTACGCGCAAACAATGAGCAGTTCTTC.

The CDR3 here is CASSSAGAYNQPQHF. The DNA of the CDR3 is TGTGCCAGCAGCTCCGCAGGAGCTTACAATCAGCCCCAGCATTTT. The chain uses TRBV7-8 and TRBJ1-5; no reliable D call. Germline values: CDR1 SGHVS, CDR2 FQNEAQ. CDR3 size: 15 residues. The V end lost 4 bases, the J end lost 3 bases, and 13 bases lay between the germline ends.

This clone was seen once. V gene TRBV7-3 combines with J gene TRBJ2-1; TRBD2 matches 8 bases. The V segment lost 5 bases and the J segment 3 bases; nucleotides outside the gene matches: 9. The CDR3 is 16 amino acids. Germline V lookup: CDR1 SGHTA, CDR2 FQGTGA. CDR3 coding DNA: TGTGCCAGCAGCCCAAGCGGCCTAGCGGGCTACAATGAGCAGTTCTTC. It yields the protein CASSPSGLAGYNEQFF.

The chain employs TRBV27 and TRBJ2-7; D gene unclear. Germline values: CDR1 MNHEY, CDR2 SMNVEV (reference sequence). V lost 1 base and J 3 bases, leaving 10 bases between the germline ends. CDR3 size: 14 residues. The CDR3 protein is CASSLLATDYEQYF. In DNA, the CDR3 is TGTGCCAGCAGTTTATTAGCCACCGACTACGAGCAGTACTTC.

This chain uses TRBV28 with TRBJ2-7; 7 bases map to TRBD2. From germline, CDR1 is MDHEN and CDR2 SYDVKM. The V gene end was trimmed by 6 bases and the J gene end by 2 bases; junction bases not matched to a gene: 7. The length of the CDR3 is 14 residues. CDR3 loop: CASRDAGETYEQYF. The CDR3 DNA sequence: TGTGCCAGCAGGGACGCGGGAGAAACCTACGAGCAGTACTTC.

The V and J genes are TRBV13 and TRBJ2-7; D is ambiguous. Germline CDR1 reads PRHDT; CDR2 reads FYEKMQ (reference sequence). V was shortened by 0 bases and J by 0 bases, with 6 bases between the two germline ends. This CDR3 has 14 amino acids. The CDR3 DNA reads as TGTGCCAGCAGCTTAGGACTGAGCTCCTACGAGCAGTACTTC. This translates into CASSLGLSSYEQYF.

The CDR3 DNA is TGTGCCAGCAGTGAACGGCTCTACTCTGGGGCCAACGTCCTGACTTTC. Its translation: CASSERLYSGANVLTF. The V call is TRBV25-1, the J call TRBJ2-6; D is uncertain. V dropped 2 bases and J dropped 0 bases, with 8 bases sitting between them. The CDR3 has 16 residues. Germline V CDR1 and CDR2: MGHDK, SYGVNS.

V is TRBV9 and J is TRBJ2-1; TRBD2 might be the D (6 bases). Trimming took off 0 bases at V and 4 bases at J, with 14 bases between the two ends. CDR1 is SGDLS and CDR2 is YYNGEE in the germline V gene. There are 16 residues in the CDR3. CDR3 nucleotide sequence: TGTGCCAGCAGCGTAGGACCAGCTGGGGGGTACAATGAGCAGTTCTTC. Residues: CASSVGPAGGYNEQFF.

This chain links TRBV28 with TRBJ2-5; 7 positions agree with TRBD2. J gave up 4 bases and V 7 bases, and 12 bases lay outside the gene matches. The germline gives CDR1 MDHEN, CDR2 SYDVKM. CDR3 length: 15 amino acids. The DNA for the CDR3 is TGTGCCAGCACCTCCGAAGCGGGAACCAGAGAGACCCAGTACTTC. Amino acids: CASTSEAGTRETQYF.

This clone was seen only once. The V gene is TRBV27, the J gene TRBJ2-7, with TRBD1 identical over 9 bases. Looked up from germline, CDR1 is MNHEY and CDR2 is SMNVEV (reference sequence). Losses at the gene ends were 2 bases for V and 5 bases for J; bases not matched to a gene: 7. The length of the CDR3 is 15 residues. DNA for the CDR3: TGTGCCAGCAGTTTAGGAGGGACAGGGCGCAACGAGCAGTACTTC. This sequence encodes CASSLGGTGRNEQYF.

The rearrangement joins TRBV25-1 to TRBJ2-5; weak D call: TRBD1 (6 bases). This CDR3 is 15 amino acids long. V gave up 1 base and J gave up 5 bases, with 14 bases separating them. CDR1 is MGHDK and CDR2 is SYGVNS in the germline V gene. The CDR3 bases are TGTGCCAGCAGTGAATCTAGGGCAGGGGCCGAGACCCAGTACTTC. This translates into CASSESRAGAETQYF.

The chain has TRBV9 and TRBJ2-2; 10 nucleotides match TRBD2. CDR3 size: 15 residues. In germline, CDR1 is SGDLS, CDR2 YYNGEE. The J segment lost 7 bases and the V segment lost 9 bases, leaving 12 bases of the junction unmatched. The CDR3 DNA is TGTGCCACCCCCCAAGCGGGAGGGGAGAGCGGGGAGCTGTTTTTT. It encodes CATPQAGGESGELFF.

The CDR3 region has the DNA TGTGCCAGCAGTTTTTCTGGTCAGCCCCAGCATTTT. It is translated as CASSFSGQPQHF. This rearrangement joins TRBV27 to TRBJ1-5; no clear D gene. Germline V gene data show CDR1 as MNHEY and CDR2 as SMNVEV (reference sequence). The V end lost 3 bases, the J end lost 6 bases, and 6 bases lay between the germline ends. There are 12 residues in the CDR3.

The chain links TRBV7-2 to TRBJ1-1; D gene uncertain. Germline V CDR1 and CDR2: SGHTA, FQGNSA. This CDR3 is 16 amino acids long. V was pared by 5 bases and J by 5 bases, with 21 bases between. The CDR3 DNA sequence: TGTGCCAGCAGCCCGGCAGTCGTAGAAGTACGGACTGAAGCTTTCTTT. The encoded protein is CASSPAVVEVRTEAFF.

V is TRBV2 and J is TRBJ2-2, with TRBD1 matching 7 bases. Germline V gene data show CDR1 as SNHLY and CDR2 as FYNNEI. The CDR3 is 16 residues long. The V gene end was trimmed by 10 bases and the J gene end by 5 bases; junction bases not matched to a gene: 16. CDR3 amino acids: CATDKGAARGTGELFF. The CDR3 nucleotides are TGTGCCACCGACAAGGGGGCAGCCCGCGGGACCGGGGAGCTGTTTTTT.

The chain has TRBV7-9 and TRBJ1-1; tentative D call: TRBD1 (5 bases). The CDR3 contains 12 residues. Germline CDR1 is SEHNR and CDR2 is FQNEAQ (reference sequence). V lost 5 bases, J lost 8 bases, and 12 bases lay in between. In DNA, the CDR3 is TGTGCCAGCAGCGCACTCCGGACAGAAGCTTTCTTT. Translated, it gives CASSALRTEAFF.

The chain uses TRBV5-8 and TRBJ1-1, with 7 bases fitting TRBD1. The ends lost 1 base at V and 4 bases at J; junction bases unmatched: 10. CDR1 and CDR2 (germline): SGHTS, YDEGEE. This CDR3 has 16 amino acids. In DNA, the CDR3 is TGTGCCAGCAGCTTGTCCAGGGGGGGTTTTAGCACTGAAGCTTTCTTT. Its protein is CASSLSRGGFSTEAFF. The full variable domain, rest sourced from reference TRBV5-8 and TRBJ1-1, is EAGVTQSPTHLIKTRGQQATLRCSPISGHTSVYWYQQALGLGLQFLLWYDEGEERNRGNFPPRFSGRQFPNYSSELNVNALELEDSALYLCASSLSRGGFSTEAFFGQGTRLTVV.

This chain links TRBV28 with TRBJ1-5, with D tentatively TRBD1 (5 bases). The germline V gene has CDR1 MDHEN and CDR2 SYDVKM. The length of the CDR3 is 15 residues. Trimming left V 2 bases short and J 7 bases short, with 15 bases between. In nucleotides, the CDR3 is TGTGCCAGCAGTTTAGGAGGGTTCGGGGGGCAGCCCCAGCATTTT. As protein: CASSLGGFGGQPQHF.